This TCR beta chain was sequenced in a study of shared clonotypes between healthy human individuals. Assay: immunoSEQ multiplex PCR; the TCRdb copy retains only in-frame clones and omits some. The table lists about 380,000 clones, 95% to 97% of them singletons, with 0.25% to 0.35% in the top ten. The receptor comes from a man under 40 in good health. The specimen sequenced was memory CD8+ T cells sorted from blood. The sample's subset: CD45RO+ cells pooled with CCR7-negative TemRA cells.

The CDR3 DNA sequence: TGTGCCATCAGTGGAACGGACCCAAAGCGTGGCGGGGAGCTGTTTTTT. Its protein product is CAISGTDPKRGGELFF. The V and J genes are TRBV10-3 and TRBJ2-2; D not resolved. The CDR3 spans 16 residues. Germline assignment: CDR1 ENHRY and CDR2 SYGVKD. Between the trimmed V and J ends, which lost 4 bases and 7 bases, there was a span of 19 bases.